Below, 7 T cell receptor beta chains from the same sample are listed, as sequenced in a study of blood T cells in healthy people across ages. Primers used in a second PCR of about 7 to 11 cycles were a sample-barcoded 5' primer and a J-beta primer mix. TCRdb recomputed calls from the 5' RACE reads with MiXCR, one row per CDR3 protein. The table includes under 1 million distinct CDR3 sequences, around two fifths detected once. Sequencing input: blood. The source of these receptors is a man in his 60s in good health.

In the case of this clonotype: A read error may be the cause here, since a much bigger clone is one base away. V is TRBV29-1 and J is TRBJ2-5; 7 bases are shared with TRBD1. The J segment lost 11 bases and the V segment lost 8 bases, leaving 14 bases of the junction unmatched. Germline-derived CDR1 and CDR2 are SQVTM and ANQGSEA. The CDR3 has 12 residues. The CDR3 loop reads CSTGVGDNEQYF. The CDR3 bases are TGCAGCACAGGGGTAGGGGACAATGAGCAGTACTTC.

The rearrangement uses TRBV13 and TRBJ2-3, with D perhaps TRBD2 (6 bases). The CDR3 length is 13 residues. Trimming cost V 5 bases and J 6 bases, with 12 bases left between them. Germline CDR1 is PRHDT and CDR2 is FYEKMQ (reference sequence). CDR3 sequence (DNA): TGTGCCAGCAGCCCCGGACTATCCGATACGCAGTATTTT. Translation: CASSPGLSDTQYF.

The chain has TRBV6-1 and TRBJ2-7; 7 nucleotides agree with TRBD1. Germline V gives CDR1 MNHNS, CDR2 SASEGT. This CDR3 is built from 17 residues. Unmatched junction bases numbered 13, after V lost 4 bases and J lost 1 base. The CDR3 DNA reads as TGTGCCAGCAGTGTAACCTCCGGGACAGCAGATTCCTACGAGCAGTACTTC. It specifies CASSVTSGTADSYEQYF.

The chain has TRBV27 and TRBJ1-1; D is uncertain. The CDR3 extends over 15 amino acids. CDR1 and CDR2 (germline): MNHEY, SMNVEV (reference sequence). The V end was cut by 6 bases, the J end by 0 bases, with 14 bases between. CDR3 nucleotide sequence: TGTGCCAGCAGCCGCCAGGACGTCCTGAACACTGAAGCTTTCTTT. It yields the protein CASSRQDVLNTEAFF.

This clonotype was found a few times. The chain carries TRBV20-1 and TRBJ2-7, with 7 bases identical to TRBD1. Germline V gives CDR1 DFQATT, CDR2 SNEGSKA (reference sequence). V lost 1 base, J lost 3 bases, and 6 bases stayed unmatched. This CDR3 contains 14 residues. The CDR3 DNA reads TGCAGTGCTAGAGCGACAGGGCAGGTCTACGAGCAGTACTTC. This translates into CSARATGQVYEQYF.

This clonotype was observed a few times. This chain links TRBV9 with TRBJ2-3, with 9 positions matching TRBD1. The CDR3 length is 14 residues. Germline V gene sequence: CDR1 SGDLS, CDR2 YYNGEE. Trimming removed 3 bases from V and 8 bases from J; junction bases left unmatched: 7. This chain's CDR3 is CASSAVKQGATQYF. CDR3 coding DNA: TGTGCCAGCAGCGCCGTTAAACAGGGGGCTACGCAGTATTTT.

The chain joins TRBV20-1 to TRBJ2-3; a weak D match, TRBD1 (6 bases). Germline V gene data show CDR1 as DFQATT and CDR2 as SNEGSKA (reference sequence). Deletions cut 6 bases from V and 2 bases from J, with 24 bases between. CDR3 length equals 17 residues. The CDR3 here is CSATSPTTGRDTDTQYF. CDR3 nucleotides: TGCAGTGCCACTTCCCCGACCACAGGGAGAGACACAGATACGCAGTATTTT.